This T cell receptor (beta chain) was recovered during a study of cytotoxic CD8 clonotypes in ibrutinib-treated CLL. Findings of the study overall: Age-matched healthy donor levels were exceeded by baseline clonality, which tracked circulating CD8+ T-cell counts.

This clone was detected a few times. Antigen specificity is unknown. The V end was cut by 1 base, the J end by 5 bases, with 9 bases between. The germline CDR1 and CDR2 sequences are SNHLY and FYNNEI. The CDR3 spans 13 residues. Clones were sequenced by immunoSEQ multiplex PCR, and TCRdb holds only the in-frame ones, with some missing. The repertoire holds fewer than 400,000 clones, 60% to 80% seen once, with roughly 6% in the top ten. The chain is built from TRBV2 and TRBJ2-7; D uncertain. The origin of this receptor is a human donor with chronic lymphocytic leukemia. The sample consisted of PBMCs, taken after 36 months of ibrutinib treatment. CDR3 coding DNA: TGTGCCAGCAGTGAAGGGCCTGGGGACGAGCAGTACTTC. Translating gives CASSEGPGDEQYF.